The 17 T cell receptor beta chains below all came from one sample that was sequenced in a study of OX40 agonist ivuxolimab in advanced cancers. Using immunoSEQ multiplex PCR, the repertoire was profiled, and TCRdb retains in-frame clones only, with some absent. The sample lists tens of thousands of clones, 86% seen once, with around 0.94% in the top ten. Specimen: CD4+ or CD8+ T cells sorted from blood, collected in a trial of the OX40 agonist ivuxolimab. These receptors came from an adult with an advanced solid tumor such as melanoma, head and neck, liver or kidney cancer.

CDR3 protein: CASSSVTGAYEQYF. The DNA of the CDR3 is TGCGCCAGCAGCTCCGTGACGGGAGCATACGAGCAGTACTTC. This sequence joins TRBV5-1 and TRBJ2-7; D is possibly TRBD2 (6 bases). The CDR3 contains 14 residues. Trimming pared 3 bases from V and 4 bases from J, leaving 14 bases between. Germline CDR1 and CDR2: SGHRS and YFSETQ.

The gene calls are TRBV28 and TRBJ1-1; D unresolved. The V and J ends lost 6 bases and 1 base respectively, with 18 bases between them. This CDR3 contains 16 residues. The V gene's germline CDR1 is MDHEN and CDR2 SYDVKM. CDR3: CASSTGGPRGNTEAFF. CDR3 in DNA: TGTGCCAGCAGCACGGGAGGACCGCGGGGGAACACTGAAGCTTTCTTT.

J is TRBJ1-1 and V is TRBV10-2; 7 nucleotides match TRBD1. J gave up 7 bases and V 2 bases, and 7 bases lay outside the gene matches. The V gene's germline CDR1 is WSHSY and CDR2 SAAADI. The CDR3 is 14 amino acids. The CDR3 nucleotides are TGCGCCAGCAGTGAGCACGGGACAGACCTTGAAGCTTTCTTT. As protein: CASSEHGTDLEAFF.

V usage is TRBV27 and J usage is TRBJ2-3; 16 nucleotides agree with TRBD2. The V gene end was trimmed by 3 bases and the J gene end by 3 bases; junction bases not matched to a gene: 3. This CDR3 spans 17 amino acids. CDR1 and CDR2 (germline): MNHEY, SMNVEV (reference sequence). The CDR3 here is CASSFGTSGRGTDTQYF. DNA of the CDR3: TGTGCCAGCAGTTTCGGGACTAGCGGGAGGGGGACAGATACGCAGTATTTT.

J is TRBJ2-1 and V is TRBV9; D tentatively fits TRBD1 or TRBD2 (5 bases each). This CDR3 comprises 16 residues. V shed 2 bases and J shed 5 bases, with 17 bases lying between them. Per germline, CDR1 SGDLS and CDR2 YYNGEE. CDR3 loop: CASSVRAGALNNEQFF. CDR3 nucleotide sequence: TGTGCCAGCAGCGTGAGGGCCGGGGCCTTAAACAATGAGCAGTTCTTC.

The table lists this clone with a few counts. The rearrangement joins TRBV4-1 to TRBJ1-5; D uncertain. The CDR3 runs to 17 residues. The V gene lost 0 bases and the J gene lost 5 bases, with 17 bases spanning the gap. Looked up from germline, CDR1 is MGHRA and CDR2 is YSYEKL. The CDR3 protein is CASSQEPDYYSDQPQHF. In DNA, the CDR3 is TGCGCCAGCAGCCAAGAACCCGATTATTACTCCGATCAGCCCCAGCATTTT.

The chain is built from TRBV11-2 and TRBJ1-2; TRBD1 matches at 9 bases. The CDR3 is 15 amino acids. J was trimmed by 3 bases and V by 5 bases; bases with no gene match: 7. The V gene's germline CDR1 is SGHAT and CDR2 FQNNGV. CDR3 sequence: CASSITGGVYYGYTF. The CDR3 bases are TGTGCCAGCAGCATCACAGGGGGCGTTTACTATGGCTACACCTTC.

This clone was seen a few times. The chain recombines TRBV13 with TRBJ1-6, with 8 bases fitting TRBD1. CDR3 length equals 13 residues. With V trimmed by 5 bases and J by 6 bases, 0 bases remained unmatched. Germline CDR1 reads PRHDT; CDR2 reads FYEKMQ (reference sequence). CDR3 DNA sequence: TGTGCCAGCAGCGGACAGGGTAATTCACCCCTCCACTTT. It yields the protein CASSGQGNSPLHF.

This clone showed up just once. This same CDR3 is encoded by further DNA sequences in the sample. V is TRBV25-1 and J is TRBJ1-2, with 9 bases lining up with TRBD1. Germline CDR1 and CDR2: MGHDK and SYGVNS. The CDR3 runs to 14 residues. The V gene end was trimmed by 5 bases and the J gene end by 8 bases; junction bases not matched to a gene: 9. The CDR3 loop reads CASSRGQGGKGYTF. In DNA form, the CDR3 reads TGTGCCAGCAGTAGGGGACAGGGCGGGAAAGGCTACACCTTC.

The rearrangement uses TRBV6-5 and TRBJ1-6; TRBD1 matches at 7 bases. Per germline, CDR1 MNHEY and CDR2 SVGAGI. V trimming: 5 bases; J trimming: 9 bases; junction bases outside the gene matches: 10. The CDR3 consists of 15 residues. The CDR3 DNA follows: TGTGCCAGCAGTGCTCAGGGGGGAGACGGTTCACCCCTCCACTTT. As protein: CASSAQGGDGSPLHF.

The chain links TRBV5-1 to TRBJ2-1; tentatively, D is TRBD1 (6 bases). The CDR3 totals 15 residues. Trimming took 2 bases from V and 4 from J, leaving 13 bases between them. Per the germline V gene, CDR1 is SGHRS and CDR2 is YFSETQ. The CDR3 DNA sequence: TGCGCCAGCAGCTTAACGGACAGCAATTACAATGAGCAGTTCTTC. It specifies CASSLTDSNYNEQFF.

This chain links TRBV18 with TRBJ2-3; D gene uncertain. Germline loops: CDR1 KGHSH, CDR2 LQKENI. This CDR3 has 13 amino acids. V gave up 0 bases and J gave up 4 bases, with 5 bases separating them. This CDR3 is CASSPPIADTQYF. The DNA for the CDR3 is TGTGCCAGCTCACCACCGATCGCAGATACGCAGTATTTT.

V is TRBV2 and J is TRBJ2-7, with no clear D. CDR1 and CDR2 from the germline V gene are SNHLY and FYNNEI. Trimming stripped 6 bases from V and 4 bases from J, with 10 bases between. CDR3 length equals 12 residues. The CDR3 nucleotides read TGTGCCAGCAGGCCCTTGGGGTACGAGCAGTACTTC. This sequence encodes CASRPLGYEQYF.

CDR3 bases: TGTGCCAGCAGCTTCTTCGGGAGAGGACTCGAGCAGTACTTC. This gives the protein CASSFFGRGLEQYF. V gene TRBV11-2 combines with J gene TRBJ2-7; tentative D call: TRBD2 (6 bases). The V and J ends lost 3 bases and 6 bases respectively, with 15 bases between them. Germline values: CDR1 SGHAT, CDR2 FQNNGV. There are 14 residues in the CDR3.

A few counts support this clone. V is TRBV14 and J is TRBJ2-5, with no clear D. The CDR3 loop spans 13 amino acids. Germline CDR1 reads SGHDN; CDR2 reads FVKESK. The V gene lost 8 bases and the J gene lost 1 base, with 11 bases spanning the gap. The CDR3 protein is CASRLGIQETQYF. The DNA of the CDR3 is TGTGCCAGCCGATTAGGGATCCAAGAGACCCAGTACTTC.

This sequence joins TRBV7-6 and TRBJ2-1, with 7 positions matching TRBD1. The CDR3 is 18 residues long. J lost 10 bases, V lost 0 bases, and 18 bases had no gene match. CDR1 and CDR2 (germline): SGHVS, FNYEAQ. As DNA, the CDR3 is TGTGCCAGCAGCTTAGCGTGGTATAGGGACAGACGCCTTGGGGAGCAGTTCTTC. Protein sequence: CASSLAWYRDRRLGEQFF.

The J gene is TRBJ2-7, the V gene TRBV5-1; 7 nucleotides align to TRBD1. This CDR3 has 15 residues. J was trimmed by 7 bases and V by 3 bases; bases with no gene match: 13. Germline loops: CDR1 SGHRS, CDR2 YFSETQ. The CDR3 DNA is TGCGCCAGCAGCTCAACCGGGACAGACGGTTGGGAGCAGTACTTC. Protein product: CASSSTGTDGWEQYF.